These 22 T cell receptor beta chains were sequenced from one sample in a study of beta chain features in type 1 diabetes (dated by TCRdb to 2017 to 2018). Libraries were made using the immunoSEQ multiplex PCR assay. The entire isolated RNA was reverse transcribed using the High Capacity cDNA Reverse Transcription Kit, and thus expressed TCRB transcripts were sequenced. The immuneACCESS repertoire file appears here via TCRdb, limited to in-frame rearrangements. These files lack a portion of the clones; in checked studies, under half of the deficit traces to unresolved V genes, and the cause of the others is not known. For this sample the table gives about 140,000 clones, of which about 7% were detected only once. The ten biggest clones cover around 1.5% of the sample. Input material: central memory CD4+ T cells from blood. These TCRs come from a woman aged 30 to 39 in good health.

This clone was detected a few times. CDR3 protein: CASSPGGGQRFAFF. CDR3 nucleotide sequence: TGTGCCAGCAGCCCGGGCGGGGGACAAAGGTTTGCTTTCTTT. The chain recombines TRBV5-6 with TRBJ1-1; D is perhaps TRBD1 (6 bases). The CDR3 extends over 14 amino acids. Trimming shortened V by 4 bases and J by 11 bases, and 21 bases separated the two germline ends. CDR1 SGHDT and CDR2 YYEEEE come from the germline V gene.

The V call is TRBV6-6, the J call TRBJ2-7, with 9 bases lining up with TRBD2. Germline CDR1 MNHNY, CDR2 SVGAGI (reference sequence). The CDR3 runs to 16 residues. V shed 5 bases and J 6 bases; nucleotides not matched to a gene: 14. The CDR3: CASSRGASGTGREQYF. In DNA, the CDR3 is TGTGCCAGCAGTCGGGGAGCTAGCGGGACCGGACGCGAGCAGTACTTC.

The gene calls are TRBV6-1 and TRBJ1-5; D gene unclear. This CDR3 has 15 residues. Per the germline V gene, CDR1 is MNHNS and CDR2 is SASEGT. Trimming took off 2 bases at V and 4 bases at J, with 12 bases between the two ends. The CDR3 here is CASSEIQSRNQPQHF. CDR3 DNA: TGTGCCAGCAGTGAAATACAGAGTCGGAATCAGCCCCAGCATTTT.

Written as DNA, the CDR3 is TGTGCCAGCAGCTGGCAGGGGGCTAACTATGGCTACACCTTC. This translates into CASSWQGANYGYTF. This chain uses TRBV5-4 with TRBJ1-2, with 7 bases identical to TRBD1. This CDR3 spans 14 amino acids. Looked up from germline, CDR1 is SGHNT and CDR2 is YYREEE (reference sequence). J gave up 0 bases and V 3 bases, and 2 bases lay outside the gene matches.

The sample holds a few counts of this clone. The V gene is TRBV6-5, the J gene TRBJ1-2, with D possibly matching TRBD1 (6 bases). V lost 3 bases and J 3 bases, leaving 8 bases between the germline ends. Germline CDR1 reads MNHEY; CDR2 reads SVGAGI. The CDR3 loop spans 13 amino acids. The CDR3 here is CASSYEGDYGYTF. The CDR3 region has the DNA TGTGCCAGCAGTTATGAGGGGGACTATGGCTACACCTTC.

This clone was counted many times. The rearrangement links TRBV7-2 to TRBJ2-2; 7 positions match TRBD2. Trimming took 2 bases from V and 5 from J; bases not matched to a gene: 8. CDR3 length: 16 amino acids. Germline loops: CDR1 SGHTA, CDR2 FQGNSA. The CDR3 DNA is TGTGCCAGCAGCTTACGTGCCAGCGGGGCTACCGGGGAGCTGTTTTTT. Translated: CASSLRASGATGELFF.

This sequence joins TRBV7-2 and TRBJ2-3; TRBD2 matches 7 bases. CDR3 size: 13 residues. Germline values: CDR1 SGHTA, CDR2 FQGNSA. The J segment lost 5 bases and the V segment lost 4 bases, leaving 3 bases of the junction unmatched. The CDR3 sequence is CASSSRTRDTQYF. The CDR3 DNA sequence: TGTGCCAGCAGCTCAAGGACTAGAGATACGCAGTATTTT.

The V call is TRBV10-3, the J call TRBJ2-3; D ambiguous. V was clipped by 0 bases and J by 2 bases, with 12 bases between them. Germline assignment: CDR1 ENHRY and CDR2 SYGVKD. CDR3 size: 16 residues. DNA for the CDR3: TGTGCCATCAGTGAGTCGACTGGCGGATACACAGATACGCAGTATTTT. This encodes CAISESTGGYTDTQYF.

This clone was recorded many times. The chain recombines TRBV15 with TRBJ2-5; D unresolved. CDR3 length: 13 amino acids. The germline CDR1 and CDR2 sequences are LNHNV and YYDKDF (reference sequence). The V end was cut by 0 bases, the J end by 5 bases, with 7 bases between. The CDR3 nucleotides are TGTGCCACCAGCAGAGACAGTGCTGAGACCCAGTACTTC. Translation gives CATSRDSAETQYF.

This chain connects TRBV5-6 to TRBJ2-2, with TRBD1 identical over 8 bases. This CDR3 is built from 15 residues. V shed 4 bases and J 7 bases; nucleotides not matched to a gene: 9. Germline V lookup: CDR1 SGHDT, CDR2 YYEEEE. In DNA, the CDR3 is TGTGCCAGCAGCCACAGGGGGTCTTGTGACGGGGAGCTGTTTTTT. Amino acids: CASSHRGSCDGELFF.

There are many counts of this clone. The J gene is TRBJ2-7, the V gene TRBV9, with 7 bases aligning to TRBD1. The V and J ends lost 0 bases and 4 bases, in that order; junction bases with no gene match: 7. This CDR3 has 15 amino acids. The germline V gene encodes CDR1 SGDLS and CDR2 YYNGEE. The CDR3 loop reads CASSVGTGPEYEQYF. The CDR3 region has the DNA TGTGCCAGCAGCGTAGGGACAGGTCCTGAGTACGAGCAGTACTTC.

This clone was detected a few times. This chain joins TRBV11-1 and TRBJ1-4; D is uncertain. The length of the CDR3 is 15 residues. With 5 bases removed from V and 2 bases from J, the gap between germline ends came to 12 bases. Germline CDR1 reads SGHAT; CDR2 reads FQDESV (reference sequence). DNA for the CDR3: TGTGCCAGCAGCCCCCTCATCGGGACTAATGAAAAACTGTTTTTT. Translating gives CASSPLIGTNEKLFF.

The chain couples TRBV28 to TRBJ2-5, with 11 bases fitting TRBD2. The CDR3 sequence is 15 residues long. J lost 5 bases, V lost 5 bases, and 7 bases had no gene match. Looked up from germline, CDR1 is MDHEN and CDR2 is SYDVKM. The CDR3 coding sequence is TGTGCCAGCAGTACTAGCGGGAGTGGTAGGGAGACCCAGTACTTC. Its protein is CASSTSGSGRETQYF.

This clone turned up a few times. The chain is built from TRBV2 and TRBJ2-3; D is undetermined. Trimming took 7 bases from V and 2 from J, leaving 7 bases between them. Germline loops: CDR1 SNHLY, CDR2 FYNNEI. This CDR3 comprises 12 residues. The CDR3 reads CASKRVTDTQYF. The CDR3 region has the DNA TGTGCCAGCAAGAGAGTCACAGATACGCAGTATTTT.

The V gene is TRBV6-5, the J gene TRBJ2-7, with D unresolved. V lost 8 bases and J lost 3, with 14 bases in between. The germline CDR1 and CDR2 sequences are MNHEY and SVGAGI. The CDR3 covers 13 residues. CDR3 residues: CASQSAGVYEQYF. CDR3 coding DNA: TGTGCCAGCCAGTCCGCTGGTGTCTACGAGCAGTACTTC.

Notes on this clone: This same CDR3 is encoded by further DNA sequences in the sample. The CDR3 nucleotides read TGTGCCAGCAGCTTAGGACGGGTGGAGACCCAGTACTTC. As protein: CASSLGRVETQYF. The chain uses TRBV7-2 and TRBJ2-5; D not certain. Trimming left V 1 base short and J 5 bases short, with 8 bases between. The CDR3 length is 13 residues. Germline CDR1 reads SGHTA; CDR2 reads FQGNSA. Variable domain in full (rest from reference TRBV7-2 and TRBJ2-5): GAGVSQSPSNKVTEKGKDVELRCDPISGHTALYWYRQSLGQGLEFLIYFQGNSAPDKSGLPSDRFSAERTGGSVSTLTIQRTQQEDSAVYLCASSLGRVETQYFGPGTRLLVL.

V gene TRBV29-1 combines with J gene TRBJ1-2; no definite D call. Germline V CDR1 and CDR2: SQVTM, ANQGSEA. V shed 1 base and J shed 3 bases, with 15 bases lying between them. This CDR3 comprises 15 residues. For the CDR3, the DNA is TGCAGCGTTGAAGGCGATTCAGGCCAGGACTATGGCTACACCTTC. This translates into CSVEGDSGQDYGYTF.

This clone was seen many times. J is TRBJ2-2 and V is TRBV14; D perhaps matches TRBD1 (7 bases). Germline V gene data show CDR1 as SGHDN and CDR2 as FVKESK. V was cut by 5 bases and J by 4 bases, with 23 bases left in between. CDR3 length: 18 residues. The CDR3 sequence: CASSFGGGRDRLTGELFF. DNA for the CDR3: TGTGCCAGCAGCTTCGGAGGGGGCCGGGACCGACTCACCGGGGAGCTGTTTTTT.

The chain uses TRBV5-1 and TRBJ1-5, with D possibly being TRBD1 (5 bases). The CDR3 loop spans 14 amino acids. V was pared by 0 bases and J by 1 base, with 5 bases between. Germline loops: CDR1 SGHRS, CDR2 YFSETQ. The CDR3 loop is CASSLGQSNQPQHF. CDR3 DNA sequence: TGCGCCAGCAGCTTGGGACAGAGCAATCAGCCCCAGCATTTT.

There are many counts of this clone. The chain couples TRBV4-3 to TRBJ1-1; the match to TRBD1 covers 11 bases. The CDR3 is 14 residues long. Germline CDR1 reads LGHNA; CDR2 reads YSLEER. V dropped 1 base and J dropped 11; count of bases not matched to a gene: 6. The CDR3 is CASSQAGTGGFAFF. The CDR3 bases are TGCGCCAGCAGCCAAGCCGGGACAGGGGGATTTGCTTTCTTT.

The chain is built from TRBV5-6 and TRBJ2-7, with D perhaps matching TRBD2 (6 bases). CDR3 length equals 15 residues. Germline V gene data show CDR1 as SGHDT and CDR2 as YYEEEE. Trimming cost V 3 bases and J 4 bases, with 17 bases left between them. The CDR3 here is CASSSGGVAIYEQYF. For the CDR3, the DNA is TGTGCCAGCAGCTCTGGAGGGGTAGCGATATACGAGCAGTACTTC.

This clone has a count of ten or more. This sequence joins TRBV28 and TRBJ2-2; D unclear. Germline CDR1 MDHEN, CDR2 SYDVKM. This CDR3 has 15 residues. The ends were cut back, 7 bases at V and 1 base at J, with 13 bases in the middle. The CDR3 region is CASTDGALNTGELFF. In DNA, the CDR3 is TGTGCCAGCACCGATGGAGCTTTGAACACCGGGGAGCTGTTTTTT.